Below, 20 T cell receptor beta chains from the same sample are listed, as sequenced in a study of T cells after yellow fever vaccination. TCRdb passed the 5' RACE reads through MiXCR, listing each CDR3 protein once. The sample holds approximately 510,000 distinct CDR3 sequences, about a fifth seen once. The source was PBMCs, collected roughly 20 days after the first yellow fever vaccination. The receptors originated from a man younger than 35 who received the YFV17D yellow fever vaccine.

V is TRBV5-1 and J is TRBJ2-2; the D call may be TRBD1 or TRBD2 (5 bases each). The CDR3 consists of 13 residues. V shed 7 bases and J shed 3 bases, with 10 bases lying between them. In germline, CDR1 is SGHRS, CDR2 YFSETQ. CDR3 nucleotide sequence: TGCGCCAGCCACGGGGCGGACACCGGGGAGCTGTTTTTT. Encoded protein: CASHGADTGELFF.

This clonotype was found a few times. CDR3: CASSLDTSYEQYV. CDR3 bases: TGTGCCAGCAGCTTGGACACCTCCTACGAGCAGTACGTC. The J gene is TRBJ2-7, the V gene TRBV5-5; D uncertain. Germline V gene lookup returns CDR1 SGHKS and CDR2 YYEKEE (reference sequence). V dropped 0 bases and J dropped 0 bases, with 4 bases sitting between them. The CDR3 loop spans 13 amino acids.

Only a few counts were recorded for this clonotype. The rearrangement joins TRBV4-2 to TRBJ1-2, with 10 bases lining up with TRBD1. The CDR3 consists of 17 residues. Germline loops: CDR1 LGHNA, CDR2 YNFKEQ. J lost 0 bases, V lost 4 bases, and 8 bases had no gene match. DNA for the CDR3: TGTGCCAGCAGCCGGTCATGGACAGGGGGGGCTAACTATGGCTACACCTTC. This translates into CASSRSWTGGANYGYTF.

This clonotype came up a few times. DNA of the CDR3: TGTGCCAGCGGGACTACTTCCGACAATGAGCAGTTCTTC. As protein: CASGTTSDNEQFF. V is TRBV2 and J is TRBJ2-1; the match to TRBD2 covers 7 bases. Losses at the gene ends were 8 bases for V and 5 bases for J; bases not matched to a gene: 6. This CDR3 comprises 13 residues. Germline loops: CDR1 SNHLY, CDR2 FYNNEI. The complete variable domain, with remaining parts taken from reference TRBV2 and TRBJ2-1, reads EPEVTQTPSHQVTQMGQEVILRCVPISNHLYFYWYRQILGQKVEFLVSFYNNEISEKSEIFDDQFSVERPDGSNFTLKIRSTKLEDSAMYFCASGTTSDNEQFFGPGTRLTVL.

Written as DNA, the CDR3 is TGTGCCAGCAGCTTGAGACTAGCGGGGGGGCTATCCGAGGAGACCCAGTACTTC. Encoded protein: CASSLRLAGGLSEETQYF. The V gene is TRBV11-2, the J gene TRBJ2-5, with 14 bases identical to TRBD2. There are 18 residues in the CDR3. From germline, CDR1 is SGHAT and CDR2 FQNNGV. J lost 5 bases, V lost 3 bases, and 11 bases had no gene match.

This CDR3 is CASSHRGEYGYTF. DNA of the CDR3: TGTGCCAGCAGTCATCGGGGAGAGTATGGCTACACCTTC. The chain has TRBV6-2 or TRBV6-3 and TRBJ1-2; D remains ambiguous. The CDR3 contains 13 residues. Germline CDR1 is MNHEY and CDR2 is SVGEGT. The V gene lost 5 bases and the J gene lost 5 bases, with 12 bases spanning the gap.

This clonotype was observed a handful of times. The rearrangement uses TRBV20-1 and TRBJ2-7; TRBD1 agrees at 7 bases. Losses at the gene ends were 2 bases for V and 5 bases for J; bases not matched to a gene: 9. The CDR3 is 14 residues long. Looked up from germline, CDR1 is DFQATT and CDR2 is SNEGSKA (reference sequence). CDR3 bases: TGCAGTGCTAGAACCAACAGGGGATGGGACGAGCAGTACGTC. It translates to CSARTNRGWDEQYV.

This clonotype was seen only a few times. This sequence joins TRBV5-1 and TRBJ2-7; D is ambiguous. Trimming removed 0 bases from V and 0 bases from J, with 7 bases in between. Per the germline V gene, CDR1 is SGHRS and CDR2 is YFSETQ. This CDR3 comprises 14 residues. CDR3 nucleotide sequence: TGCGCCAGCAGCTTGGGGCCGGCCTCCTACGAGCAGTACGTC. Protein: CASSLGPASYEQYV.

V and J are TRBV6-2 or TRBV6-3 and TRBJ2-2, with D perhaps matching TRBD1 (6 bases). Between the trimmed V and J ends, which lost 0 bases and 6 bases, there was a span of 26 bases. The germline CDR1 and CDR2 sequences are MNHEY and SVGEGT. This CDR3 has 20 amino acids. CDR3 in amino acids: CASSYSIIDVFQPGAGELFF. CDR3 DNA: TGTGCCAGCAGTTACTCGATCATCGATGTTTTCCAGCCAGGGGCCGGGGAGCTGTTTTTT.

This clonotype has only a few counts. This sequence joins TRBV5-1 and TRBJ2-5, with TRBD2 matching 13 bases. V lost 6 bases to trimming and J lost 5 bases; unmatched junction nucleotides: 1. Germline V gene sequence: CDR1 SGHRS, CDR2 YFSETQ. CDR3 length equals 13 residues. CDR3 amino acids: CASTTSGGETQYF. In nucleotides, the CDR3 is TGCGCCAGCACGACTAGCGGGGGGGAGACCCAGTACTTC.

This clonotype was detected only a few times. The V and J genes are TRBV7-9 and TRBJ2-5; a weak D match, TRBD1 (5 bases). Germline V gene sequence: CDR1 SEHNR, CDR2 FQNEAQ (reference sequence). V gave up 1 base and J gave up 3 bases, with 9 bases separating them. CDR3 length: 14 residues. CDR3 loop: CASSLEAREETQYF. In DNA, the CDR3 is TGTGCCAGCAGCTTAGAGGCCAGGGAAGAGACCCAGTACTTC.

This clonotype was seen at least ten times. V and J are TRBV7-9 and TRBJ1-6, with D uncertain. The germline V gene encodes CDR1 SEHNR and CDR2 FQNEAQ (reference sequence). The V and J ends lost 2 bases and 9 bases respectively, with 5 bases between them. There are 12 residues in the CDR3. CDR3 sequence reads: CASSLPGSPLHF. The CDR3 bases are TGTGCCAGCAGCTTACCGGGTTCACCCCTCCACTTT.

This clonotype was counted a few times. This chain joins TRBV7-2 and TRBJ1-2; TRBD1 is a possible D gene (5 bases). CDR1 is SGHTA and CDR2 is FQGNSA in the germline V gene. The CDR3 contains 14 residues. Trimming removed 5 bases from V and 3 bases from J, with 13 bases in between. This chain's CDR3 is CASSPRALDYGYTF. The CDR3 DNA is TGTGCCAGCAGCCCCAGGGCCCTCGACTATGGCTACACCTTC.

In its sample, this clonotype was seen a few times. The gene calls are TRBV7-3 and TRBJ2-2; possibly TRBD2 for D (6 bases). Germline CDR1 and CDR2: SGHTA and FQGTGA. The V gene lost 5 bases and the J gene lost 2 bases, with 21 bases spanning the gap. The CDR3 contains 18 residues. For the CDR3, the DNA is TGTGCCAGCAGCCTCCCCCGCGGGGCCCCCTTTAACACCGGGGAGCTGTTTTTT. Its translation is CASSLPRGAPFNTGELFF.

This clonotype was seen ten or more times. The rearrangement links TRBV20-1 to TRBJ2-2; maybe TRBD1 (6 bases). Germline loops: CDR1 DFQATT, CDR2 SNEGSKA (reference sequence). The CDR3 runs to 14 residues. V lost 2 bases to trimming and J lost 1 base, with 8 bases between them. The CDR3 sequence: CSARRTVNTGELFF. The CDR3 bases are TGCAGTGCTAGAAGGACAGTGAACACCGGGGAGCTGTTTTTT.

V gene TRBV5-1 combines with J gene TRBJ2-6, with TRBD2 matching over 9 bases. This CDR3 spans 19 amino acids. V was pared by 2 bases and J by 4 bases, with 13 bases of the junction left unmatched. The germline CDR1 and CDR2 sequences are SGHRS and YFSETQ. The chain's CDR3 is CASSFGLAGSPGGANVLTF. The CDR3 DNA follows: TGCGCCAGCAGCTTTGGGCTAGCGGGGTCCCCTGGGGGGGCCAACGTCCTGACTTTC.

The chain has TRBV7-2 and TRBJ2-7, with a weak D call TRBD1 (6 bases). The CDR3 contains 15 residues. Germline CDR1 SGHTA, CDR2 FQGNSA. The V end was cut by 1 base, the J end by 4 bases, with 14 bases between. The CDR3 DNA is TGTGCCAGCAGCTTAGGGGGGCGCGGTTCGTACGAGCAGTACTTC. It codes for CASSLGGRGSYEQYF.

The gene calls are TRBV4-1 and TRBJ2-5; D is unclear. The CDR3 totals 15 residues. V dropped 0 bases and J dropped 2 bases, with 10 bases sitting between them. The V gene's germline CDR1 is MGHRA and CDR2 YSYEKL. The CDR3 region is CASSQDLSDQETQYF. The DNA for the CDR3 is TGCGCCAGCAGCCAAGATCTTTCAGATCAAGAGACCCAGTACTTC.

This clonotype was counted a few times. The chain employs TRBV11-2 and TRBJ2-1; 10 bases agree with TRBD2. CDR1 and CDR2 from the germline V gene are SGHAT and FQNNGV. V was clipped by 3 bases and J by 10 bases; unmatched bases: 6. The CDR3 extends over 14 amino acids. The chain's CDR3 is CASSFQRGGREQFF. The DNA for the CDR3 is TGTGCCAGCAGCTTCCAGCGGGGGGGCAGGGAGCAGTTCTTC.

This clonotype was seen just once. The chain links TRBV11-2 to TRBJ2-1, with TRBD2 identical over 7 bases. The V and J ends lost 2 bases and 4 bases, in that order; junction bases with no gene match: 14. The CDR3 extends over 18 amino acids. Germline CDR1 reads SGHAT; CDR2 reads FQNNGV. CDR3 amino acids: CASSLNYLAGAGYNEQFF. The CDR3 DNA reads as TGTGCCAGCAGCTTAAACTACTTGGCGGGAGCTGGATACAATGAGCAGTTCTTC.